A selection of T cell receptor beta chains follows, all from one sample in a study of OX40 agonist ivuxolimab in advanced cancers. Sequencing used immunoSEQ multiplex PCR; TCRdb keeps in-frame clones, though not all of them. The repertoire holds about 50,000 clones, around 90% seen once, with around 11% in the top ten. The sample was CD4+ or CD8+ T cells sorted from blood, taken in a trial of the OX40 agonist ivuxolimab. These receptors all come from an adult with an advanced solid tumor such as melanoma, head and neck, liver or kidney cancer. The conserved cysteine and the conserved F or W are not part of the CDR3 here. Fields, in order: V gene, CDR3 protein.

TRBV6-5,ASREERDRNYEQY
TRBV5-4,ASSLGQLGGGEKLF
TRBV7-7,ASSPGKGEIFNEQF
TRBV5-1,ASSLRVGGPRNTGELF
TRBV7-7,ASSLGLAGGRNEQF
TRBV7-2,ASSLVPAGPKNIQY
TRBV4-1,ASSQRSSGSGADTQY
TRBV2,ASTPWTGGYEQY
TRBV7-2,ASSLDPAGMQF
TRBV4-1,ASSLTSGSAETQY
TRBV20-1,SAPGQLKLF
TRBV29-1,SVDGGTSAYNEQF
TRBV27,ASSFERIYEQY
TRBV9,ASSVAHAGELF
TRBV4-1,ASSQMTSGSTGELF
TRBV15,ATSSTNGLAVPGTDTQY
TRBV7-9,ASSPGGTEAF
TRBV19,ASSTLTSGSRDTQY
TRBV9,ASSKRLADYTGELF
TRBV19,ATKQGAEAF
TRBV4-1,ASSPRVDTNEKLF
TRBV7-2,ASSLRVAEAF
TRBV4-1,ASSQRGDKGLQETQY
TRBV7-8,ASSRTDSYEQY
TRBV7-9,ASSHPFAPDTQY
TRBV9,ASKPGAGSGNTIY
TRBV2,ASSEAGTQETQY
TRBV27,ASSASRYEQY
TRBV9,ASSVVGTSTDTQY
TRBV2,ASRRLTSGGEGNIQY
TRBV7-8,ASSAGTGAGGTQY
TRBV6-6,ASSWTQSNQPQH
TRBV28,ASSSGTGVTGELF
TRBV7-9,ASSSDRVGNQPQH
TRBV7-9,ASSLATGGVDGYT
TRBV4-2,ASSQDGQPQH
TRBV19,ASSMVQGGYEQY
TRBV7-2,ASSRQVSGETQY
TRBV6-1,ASSPRDRNEQF
TRBV4-1,ASSQALGAMGF
TRBV4-2,ASSQDIAGGREQY
TRBV19,ASSILGLAGDTQY
TRBV7-8,ASSTHYLGTSGSNEQF
TRBV4-3,ASSQAVGAHGSEQY
TRBV12-5,ASALGLSTF
TRBV9,ASSNGNGLPTYEQY
TRBV7-9,ASTSTDTQY
TRBV5-4,ASTPTGHSYT
TRBV4-3,ASSQDRAPRDTQY
TRBV27,ASSLGTGRHEQY
TRBV13,ASSLVADPSTDTQY
TRBV27,ASSLTSRRETQY
TRBV5-1,ASSLRDRGYNTEAF
TRBV9,ASRETLAGGPDTQY
TRBV6-6,ASSYGQGRQPQH
TRBV7-9,AIELGNQPQH
TRBV7-2,ASSLNGPPGRTGELF
TRBV11-2,ASMGAMNTEAF
TRBV6-1,ASSDYSENTEAF
TRBV6-6,ASREERDRNYEQY